The present T cell receptor beta chain was sequenced within a study of shared clonotypes between healthy human individuals. Study results and caveats: The authors sampled blood alone, and tissue repertoires likely differ. How much donors shared clonotypes was expected to be affected by sequencing depth. Non-shared clonotypes had lower generation probabilities than those shared by all four donors. In general, naive subsets displayed greater estimated richness than memory subsets did.

Method: immunoSEQ multiplex PCR; TCRdb's copy keeps in-frame clones and lacks some. The sample records about 2,100,000 clones, just over 90% being singletons. Of note for this clone: What it recognizes is unknown.

CD8 cells classed as naive were CD45RO-negative and positively selected for CCR7, excluding terminally differentiated effector memory CD45RA+ cells. Germline-derived CDR1 and CDR2 are MNHEY and SMNVEV (reference sequence). The CDR3 runs to 17 residues. Losses at the gene ends were 3 bases for V and 3 bases for J; bases not matched to a gene: 8. Sequencing used naive CD8+ T cells from PBMCs. This chain joins TRBV27 and TRBJ2-2; TRBD1 matches at 9 bases. The receptor was derived from a man younger than 35 in good health. Some clones in this sample may be carry-over from other donors' samples. The CDR3 protein is CASSLAPGQGYTGELFF. The CDR3 nucleotides are TGTGCCAGCAGTTTGGCCCCGGGACAGGGCTACACCGGGGAGCTGTTTTTT.